The clone carrying this T cell receptor beta chain has more than one count but fewer than ten. MiXCR, applied by TCRdb to the 5' RACE reads, yields one record per CDR3 protein. The table shows approximately 300,000 distinct CDR3 sequences, with approximately 15% occurring only once. These data originate in a study of T-cell memory formation after mild COVID-19. This CDR3 region has 15 residues. CDR1 and CDR2 (germline): SGHRS, YFSETQ. V was shortened by 0 bases and J by 4 bases, with 13 bases between the two germline ends. The origin of this receptor is a man between 18 and 29 years old who had mild COVID-19 (a few samples of this study predate the infection). Cell type and time point are not known. Sequenced: PBMCs or a T cell subset sorted from them (not recorded which). This sequence joins TRBV5-1 and TRBJ2-5, with D unresolved. The CDR3 reads CASSLAGGGRETQYF. CDR3 nucleotide sequence: TGCGCCAGCAGCTTGGCGGGCGGCGGTCGAGAGACCCAGTACTTC.